This T cell receptor beta chain was captured by sequencing in a study of T cell responses to AZD1222 COVID-19 vaccine. Remarks on this clone: Its antigen remains unidentified.

V shed 7 bases and J shed 3 bases, with 10 bases lying between them. Germline V gene sequence: CDR1 GTSNPN, CDR2 SVGIG (reference sequence). This CDR3 has 11 residues. Measured with immunoSEQ multiplex PCR; TCRdb has only the in-frame clones, and not every one. The table lists around 84,000 clones, 75% to 90% of them singletons. Study results and caveats: Donors were chiefly white British, with a greater number of females, and clonal diversity was perhaps underestimated. Sampling captured repertoires only after the peak T cell response. Regions left unmutated in variants are reportedly the target of nearly half of spike-specific TCRs.

The sequence was collected from an adult in good health. The sample in question was peripheral blood, obtained on day 0 of AZD1222 vaccination. The genes are TRBV30 and TRBJ2-7, with unresolved D. As DNA, the CDR3 is TGTGCCTTCCAACAGATCTACGAGCAGTACTTC. Translation gives CAFQQIYEQYF.